The 21 T cell receptor beta chains reported below all come from one sample, sequenced in a study of shared clonotypes between healthy human individuals. Sequencing used immunoSEQ multiplex PCR; TCRdb keeps in-frame clones, though not all of them. The sample contains around 2.5 million clones, more than 85% of which appear only once. The sequencing input was naive CD4+ T cells from PBMCs. Regarding subset: CD45RA+ positively selected. All receptors come from a man aged 18 to 29 in good health. Some clones in this sample may be carry-over from other donors' samples.

The chain recombines TRBV19 with TRBJ1-2, with a weak D call TRBD1 (5 bases). Trimming pared 4 bases from V and 6 bases from J, leaving 6 bases between. The CDR3 is 11 residues long. Germline CDR1 reads LNHDA; CDR2 reads SQIVND (reference sequence). CDR3 region: CASSRGDGYTF. The CDR3 DNA reads TGTGCCAGTAGTAGGGGCGATGGCTACACCTTC.

The chain combines TRBV10-2 with TRBJ2-3, with 11 bases lining up with TRBD2. The CDR3 has 16 residues. Germline CDR1 is WSHSY and CDR2 is SAAADI. Trimming at V came to 5 bases and at J to 2 bases, leaving 6 bases not matched to a gene. CDR3: CASSRGLAAYTDTQYF. The CDR3 nucleotides are TGCGCCAGCAGTAGGGGACTAGCGGCCTACACAGATACGCAGTATTTT.

The table lists this clone with a few counts. The V gene is TRBV5-4, the J gene TRBJ1-1, with D uncertain. The CDR3 loop spans 12 amino acids. Germline loops: CDR1 SGHNT, CDR2 YYREEE (reference sequence). V was trimmed by 3 bases and J by 4 bases, leaving 7 bases between them. DNA for the CDR3: TGTGCCAGCAGCTCTTACGGCACTGAAGCTTTCTTT. Its translation is CASSSYGTEAFF.

This rearrangement joins TRBV9 to TRBJ2-5; tentatively, D is TRBD1 or TRBD2 (5 bases each). Germline V CDR1 and CDR2: SGDLS, YYNGEE. This CDR3 has 15 amino acids. V gave up 4 bases and J gave up 7 bases, with 20 bases separating them. CDR3 amino acids: CASSRDGAVGVTQYF. The CDR3 DNA follows: TGTGCCAGCAGCAGAGATGGGGCAGTGGGGGTGACCCAGTACTTC.

The chain couples TRBV5-1 to TRBJ2-4; 10 bases match TRBD1. The germline gives CDR1 SGHRS, CDR2 YFSETQ. V gave up 3 bases and J gave up 1 base; unmatched junction bases: 7. The CDR3 runs 17 residues. CDR3 sequence (DNA): TGCGCCAGCAGCTGGGAAGTGGGACAGGGGGCCAAAAACATTCAGTACTTC. This codes for CASSWEVGQGAKNIQYF.

The gene calls are TRBV5-6 and TRBJ2-5; D tentatively fits TRBD1 or TRBD2 (7 bases each). This CDR3 has 15 residues. V was clipped by 0 bases and J by 4 bases, with 13 bases between them. Germline V gene data show CDR1 as SGHDT and CDR2 as YYEEEE. CDR3 in amino acids: CASSLGQGGGETQYF. The CDR3 nucleotides read TGTGCCAGCAGCTTGGGACAGGGCGGGGGAGAGACCCAGTACTTC.

The chain is built from TRBV7-9 and TRBJ2-5; the D is unclear. Trimming took 2 bases from V and 4 from J, leaving 11 bases between them. Germline lookup yields CDR1 SEHNR and CDR2 FQNEAQ (reference sequence). The CDR3 has 14 amino acids. As DNA, the CDR3 is TGTGCCAGCAGCTTACTCGGGTTGCGAGAGACCCAGTACTTC. It codes for CASSLLGLRETQYF.

This clone turned up a few times. The CDR3 is CASRPETDTQYF. Written as DNA, the CDR3 is TGCGCCAGCAGGCCGGAGACAGATACGCAGTATTTT. The rearrangement links TRBV5-1 to TRBJ2-3; D uncertain. The CDR3 runs 12 residues. Trimming left V 5 bases short and J 3 bases short, with 7 bases between. Germline assignment: CDR1 SGHRS and CDR2 YFSETQ.

The sample holds a few counts of this clone. The chain links TRBV12-5 to TRBJ1-1, with D unclear. Trimming shortened V by 2 bases and J by 3 bases, and 10 bases separated the two germline ends. The length of the CDR3 is 14 residues. Germline assignment: CDR1 LGHNT and CDR2 FRNRAP. The CDR3 DNA reads as TGTGCTAGTGGTTTGAACGGGTTGTACACTGAAGCTTTCTTT. The encoded protein is CASGLNGLYTEAFF. The full variable domain, completed using reference TRBV12-5 and TRBJ1-1, is DARVTQTPRHKVTEMGQEVTMRCQPILGHNTVFWYRQTMMQGLELLAYFRNRAPLDDSGMPKDRFSAEMPDATLATLKIQPSEPRDSAVYFCASGLNGLYTEAFFGQGTRLTVV.

This clone was seen only a few times. In nucleotides, the CDR3 is TGTGCCAGCAGCCAAGTACAGGGAACAACTAATGAAAAACTGTTTTTT. Its translation: CASSQVQGTTNEKLFF. The rearrangement links TRBV4-2 to TRBJ1-4; perhaps TRBD1 as D (6 bases). Trimming took 1 base from V and 0 from J, leaving 9 bases between them. The CDR3 length is 16 residues. The V gene's germline CDR1 is LGHNA and CDR2 YNFKEQ.

The J gene is TRBJ1-5, the V gene TRBV19, with 7 nucleotides matching TRBD1. Trimming removed 6 bases from V and 3 bases from J; junction bases left unmatched: 20. CDR1 and CDR2 (germline): LNHDA, SQIVND (reference sequence). This CDR3 has 19 residues. CDR3 amino acids: CASRLSLLAGGLANQPQHF. As DNA, the CDR3 is TGTGCCAGTAGGTTAAGTCTTTTGGCAGGGGGGTTGGCCAATCAGCCCCAGCATTTT.

J is TRBJ2-7 and V is TRBV15, with 7 bases fitting TRBD1. The CDR3 covers 16 residues. Germline CDR1 and CDR2: LNHNV and YYDKDF (reference sequence). V lost 0 bases to trimming and J lost 3 bases; unmatched junction nucleotides: 8. CDR3 sequence reads: CATSRDLVGTVYEQYF. The DNA for the CDR3 is TGTGCCACCAGCAGAGATCTGGTCGGGACAGTCTACGAGCAGTACTTC. The full variable domain, in which reference TRBV15 and TRBJ2-7 provide the parts outside the CDR3, is DAMVIQNPRYQVTQFGKPVTLSCSQTLNHNVMYWYQQKSSQAPKLLFHYYDKDFNNEADTPDNFQSRRPNTSFCFLDIRSPGLGDTAMYLCATSRDLVGTVYEQYFGPGTRLTVT.

The V gene is TRBV5-4, the J gene TRBJ1-2, with TRBD1 as a possible D gene (5 bases). The germline V gene encodes CDR1 SGHNT and CDR2 YYREEE (reference sequence). Trimming cost V 4 bases and J 0 bases, with 13 bases left between them. The CDR3 is made up of 15 amino acids. CDR3 sequence: CASSHRGEANYGYTF. The CDR3, as DNA: TGTGCCAGCAGCCACCGGGGGGAGGCTAACTATGGCTACACCTTC.

Remarks on this clone: Other DNA variants within this sample encode the same CDR3. V is TRBV11-3 and J is TRBJ2-3; D is unresolved. Trimming removed 1 base from V and 2 bases from J, with 7 bases in between. CDR1 and CDR2 from the germline V gene are SGHNT and YENEEA. The CDR3 runs to 14 residues. CDR3 in amino acids: CASSLVGYTDTQYF. For the CDR3, the DNA is TGTGCCAGCAGCTTAGTTGGGTACACAGATACGCAGTATTTT. Based on the CDR3 plus reference TRBV11-3 and TRBJ2-3, the full variable domain is EAGVVQSPRYKIIEKKQPVAFWCNPISGHNTLYWYLQNLGQGPELLIRYENEEAVDDSQLPKDRFSAERLKGVDSTLKIQPAELGDSAVYLCASSLVGYTDTQYFGPGTRLTVL.

The chain couples TRBV21-1 to TRBJ1-2. TRBV21-1 is given as a pseudogene. The CDR3 totals 16 residues. CDR3: CASRREASETNYGYTF. The CDR3 DNA is TGTGCCAGCAGGCGCGAAGCCTCAGAGACTAACTATGGCTACACCTTC.

The chain carries TRBV28 and TRBJ2-3, with D perhaps TRBD2 (5 bases). Trimming shortened V by 2 bases and J by 7 bases, and 19 bases separated the two germline ends. The V gene's germline CDR1 is MDHEN and CDR2 SYDVKM. The CDR3 sequence is 16 residues long. The CDR3 is CASSLRSSGQGHTQYF. CDR3 nucleotide sequence: TGTGCCAGCAGTTTACGTAGCAGCGGCCAAGGGCATACGCAGTATTTT.

V is TRBV19 and J is TRBJ1-4; 9 bases map to TRBD1. Germline V gene sequence: CDR1 LNHDA, CDR2 SQIVND (reference sequence). CDR3 length: 14 amino acids. V lost 5 bases and J lost 7; bases outside the gene matches: 5. Here the CDR3 reads CASSGGQGTEKLFF. CDR3 nucleotides: TGTGCCAGTAGTGGAGGACAGGGGACTGAAAAACTGTTTTTT.

The chain recombines TRBV9 with TRBJ1-2, with D uncertain. This CDR3 spans 15 amino acids. V was clipped by 0 bases and J by 3 bases, with 12 bases between them. Germline loops: CDR1 SGDLS, CDR2 YYNGEE. The CDR3 nucleotides read TGTGCCAGCAGCGTAGAGGCAGAGTATGACTATGGCTACACCTTC. Translating it yields CASSVEAEYDYGYTF. The full variable domain, rest sourced from reference TRBV9 and TRBJ1-2, is DSGVTQTPKHLITATGQRVTLRCSPRSGDLSVYWYQQSLDQGLQFLIQYYNGEERAKGNILERFSAQQFPDLHSELNLSSLELGDSALYFCASSVEAEYDYGYTFGSGTRLTVV.

This clone was seen a few times. V usage is TRBV29-1 and J usage is TRBJ1-2; D is uncertain. The ends were cut back, 4 bases at V and 4 bases at J, with 4 bases in the middle. Germline CDR1 SQVTM, CDR2 ANQGSEA. The CDR3 extends over 10 amino acids. The CDR3 DNA reads TGCAGCGTTGGCAGCTATGGCTACACCTTC. Translated: CSVGSYGYTF.

V gene TRBV28 combines with J gene TRBJ1-2; the D is unclear. The V gene's germline CDR1 is MDHEN and CDR2 SYDVKM. CDR3 size: 13 residues. V was cut by 6 bases and J by 8 bases, with 16 bases left in between. CDR3 residues: CASSNVREGGYTF. CDR3 nucleotide sequence: TGTGCCAGCAGCAATGTGAGGGAAGGGGGCTACACCTTC.

This clone was detected a few times. The same CDR3 is also encoded by other DNA sequences in this sample. The J gene is TRBJ2-7, the V gene TRBV6-5; 7 nucleotides agree with TRBD1. This CDR3 comprises 11 residues. Per the germline V gene, CDR1 is MNHEY and CDR2 is SVGAGI. V lost 6 bases and J lost 4; bases outside the gene matches: 0. CDR3 residues: CASRQGYEQYF. CDR3 in DNA: TGTGCCAGCAGACAGGGGTACGAGCAGTACTTC.